This T cell receptor beta chain comes out of a study of a mutant IDH1 vaccine in newly diagnosed glioma. Concerning this clone: As yet, its antigen is unknown.

Time point noted: week 35, safety follow-up. Topical imiquimod accompanied each vaccine dose, which consisted of 300 ug of mutant IDH1 20-mer peptide. Some clones are missing from TCRdb's copy, which holds only in-frame ones; the method was immunoSEQ multiplex PCR. Here the sample spans some 66,000 clones, around 84% being singletons. V dropped 6 bases and J dropped 8; count of bases not matched to a gene: 13. This CDR3 is 16 amino acids long. Germline assignment: CDR1 SGDLS and CDR2 YYNGEE. Notes on the study in general: It seemed that pseudoprogression was not linked to changes in the top peripheral T cell clonotypes.

The source of this sequence is a man aged 25 to 40 with glioma. The chain joins TRBV9 to TRBJ2-1, with 11 nucleotides matching TRBD1. Source: PBMCs, taken from a glioma patient whose treatment included an IDH1 peptide vaccine. DNA of the CDR3: TGTGCCAGCAACAAAAGAGGGACAGGGGGAGGGGATGAGCAGTTCTTC. Translating gives CASNKRGTGGGDEQFF.